A single sample is the source of the 24 T cell receptor beta chains below, sequenced in a study of T-cell memory formation after mild COVID-19. One entry per CDR3 protein, called by TCRdb with MiXCR from the 5' RACE reads. The sample lists about 340,000 distinct CDR3 sequences, 10% to 15% occurring once. The sequenced material came from PBMCs or a T cell subset sorted from them (not recorded which). The receptors here all came from a man in his late teens or twenties who had mild COVID-19 (a few samples of this study predate the infection). Cell type and time point are not known.

This clonotype has ten or more counts. One end of the junction fails to match germline, which may point to a read error. The chain employs TRBV4-3 and TRBJ1-4, with D perhaps matching TRBD1 (5 bases). The CDR3 extends over 13 amino acids. Germline loops: CDR1 LGHNA, CDR2 YSLEER. The CDR3: CASSQDSHEKLFF. The CDR3, as DNA: TGCGCCAGCAGTCAAGACAGCCATGAAAAACTGTTTTTT.

This CDR3 reads CARSLTPVVQPQHF. In DNA form, the CDR3 reads TGTGCCAGAAGCTTGACCCCGGTTGTTCAGCCCCAGCATTTT. J is TRBJ1-5 and V is TRBV5-3; D is undetermined. TRBV5-3 is placed among ORFs of uncertain function. This CDR3 comprises 14 residues. V was pared by 1 base and J by 6 bases, with 11 bases between.

The chain uses TRBV10-3 and TRBJ2-7, with 8 bases aligning to TRBD2. Unmatched junction bases numbered 18, after V lost 4 bases and J lost 1 base. Germline lookup yields CDR1 ENHRY and CDR2 SYGVKD. CDR3 length: 19 residues. CDR3 DNA sequence: TGTGCCATCAGTGTTCTCTTTCCGGGAACCCCGGGAGGGTCCTACGAGCAGTACTTC. It codes for CAISVLFPGTPGGSYEQYF.

This clonotype has just a few counts. The chain is built from TRBV5-1 and TRBJ2-1; D is perhaps TRBD2 (6 bases). From germline, CDR1 is SGHRS and CDR2 YFSETQ. The CDR3 is made up of 14 amino acids. V was trimmed by 4 bases and J by 2 bases, leaving 10 bases between them. This CDR3 reads CASSRRAPYNEQFF. The DNA for the CDR3 is TGCGCCAGCAGCAGGAGGGCCCCCTACAATGAGCAGTTCTTC.

This clonotype turned up a few times. The chain combines TRBV7-2 with TRBJ2-1, with D maybe TRBD2 (7 bases). Trimming took 6 bases from V and 2 from J, leaving 14 bases between them. The CDR3 loop spans 15 amino acids. Per the germline V gene, CDR1 is SGHTA and CDR2 is FQGNSA. This CDR3 is CASRVGGLTYNEQFF. The CDR3, as DNA: TGTGCCAGCAGGGTGGGGGGGCTGACCTACAATGAGCAGTTCTTC.

This chain joins TRBV29-1 and TRBJ2-3; D might be TRBD2 (6 bases). The CDR3 length is 15 residues. The V gene's germline CDR1 is SQVTM and CDR2 ANQGSEA. V gave up 1 base and J gave up 5 bases, with 16 bases separating them. The CDR3 coding sequence is TGCAGCGTTGAAGTCCAGGGAGGAATAGGAGATACGCAGTATTTT. It is translated as CSVEVQGGIGDTQYF.

This clonotype has more than one count but fewer than ten. This chain links TRBV12-3 or TRBV12-4 with TRBJ2-2; no definite D call. The CDR3 length is 13 residues. V lost 7 bases to trimming and J lost 5 bases, with 11 bases between them. CDR3 sequence reads: CASMPVGTGELFF. The CDR3 bases are TGTGCCAGCATGCCGGTGGGAACCGGGGAGCTGTTTTTT.

J is TRBJ2-1 and V is TRBV4-1, with 12 bases fitting TRBD2. Germline V gene data show CDR1 as MGHRA and CDR2 as YSYEKL. V trimming: 1 base; J trimming: 8 bases; junction bases outside the gene matches: 6. CDR3 size: 16 residues. CDR3 loop: CASSQGLAGVGDEQFF. The CDR3 DNA reads as TGCGCCAGCAGCCAAGGACTAGCGGGGGTAGGAGATGAGCAGTTCTTC.

The CDR3 loop is CASSGAYGYTF. CDR3 nucleotides: TGTGCCAGCAGCGGCGCCTATGGCTACACCTTC. The chain links TRBV9 to TRBJ1-2; D remains ambiguous. CDR3 length equals 11 residues. V was trimmed by 3 bases and J by 4 bases, leaving 4 bases between them. Germline V gene sequence: CDR1 SGDLS, CDR2 YYNGEE.

Only a few counts were recorded for this clonotype. The chain recombines TRBV7-2 with TRBJ2-5; D tentatively fits TRBD1 or TRBD2 (6 bases each). The germline V gene encodes CDR1 SGHTA and CDR2 FQGNSA. Deletions cut 0 bases from V and 5 bases from J, with 16 bases between. This CDR3 has 16 residues. The CDR3 here is CASSLAAMGGGETQYF. The DNA of the CDR3 is TGTGCCAGCAGCTTAGCTGCTATGGGGGGCGGGGAGACCCAGTACTTC.

The rearrangement links TRBV25-1 to TRBJ1-1, with TRBD1 matching 7 bases. The length of the CDR3 is 13 residues. CDR1 is MGHDK, CDR2 SYGVNS, per germline. J was trimmed by 3 bases and V by 6 bases; bases with no gene match: 4. The CDR3 DNA reads as TGTGCCAGCAGCAGGGGGATAGACACTGAAGCTTTCTTT. This translates into CASSRGIDTEAFF.

V and J are TRBV9 and TRBJ1-2; D gene uncertain. CDR3 size: 14 residues. V lost 0 bases and J 6 bases, leaving 12 bases between the germline ends. The germline V gene has CDR1 SGDLS and CDR2 YYNGEE. In nucleotides, the CDR3 is TGTGCCAGCAGCGTAGGGTTCCTAGAGGATGGCTACACCTTC. Protein sequence: CASSVGFLEDGYTF.

This clonotype was observed a few times. The chain couples TRBV29-1 to TRBJ2-3, with a tentative D call TRBD1 (5 bases). The V gene lost 4 bases and the J gene lost 0 bases, with 8 bases spanning the gap. The CDR3 consists of 13 residues. Germline V CDR1 and CDR2: SQVTM, ANQGSEA. CDR3 sequence (DNA): TGCAGCGTTGTCAGGGCGAGCACAGATACGCAGTATTTT. Translating gives CSVVRASTDTQYF.

The chain joins TRBV18 to TRBJ1-3, with unresolved D. This CDR3 region has 14 residues. Between the trimmed V and J ends, which lost 1 base and 6 bases, there was a span of 10 bases. Germline V gene data show CDR1 as KGHSH and CDR2 as LQKENI. The CDR3 protein is CASSPRGFENTIYF. Here the CDR3 DNA reads TGTGCCAGCTCACCACGGGGTTTCGAAAACACCATATATTTT.

This rearrangement joins TRBV18 to TRBJ1-4; D ambiguous. V was pared by 3 bases and J by 6 bases, with 11 bases between. This CDR3 has 14 residues. CDR1 and CDR2 from the germline V gene are KGHSH and LQKENI. The CDR3 sequence is CASSPMNGYEKLFF. DNA for the CDR3: TGTGCCAGCTCACCGATGAACGGGTATGAAAAACTGTTTTTT.

This clonotype was counted between two and nine times. The genes are TRBV6-5 and TRBJ2-7; D gene ambiguous. The germline CDR1 and CDR2 sequences are MNHEY and SVGAGI. The ends were cut back, 5 bases at V and 2 bases at J, with 16 bases in the middle. The CDR3 loop spans 15 amino acids. CDR3 in amino acids: CASSREPGLTYEQYF. The CDR3 nucleotides read TGTGCCAGCAGTAGAGAACCCGGTCTTACCTACGAGCAGTACTTC.

This clonotype has a handful of counts. This chain joins TRBV10-3 and TRBJ2-7; 7 bases map to TRBD1. There are 14 residues in the CDR3. Germline-derived CDR1 and CDR2 are ENHRY and SYGVKD. V shed 6 bases, J shed 2 bases, and the junction held 7 bases outside the gene matches. As DNA, the CDR3 is TGTGCCATCAGGAAGACGGGACAGACCTACGAGCAGTACTTC. The encoded protein is CAIRKTGQTYEQYF.

The chain employs TRBV7-9 and TRBJ2-1, with 7 bases aligning to TRBD2. Trimming at V came to 3 bases and at J to 7 bases, leaving 9 bases not matched to a gene. Germline values: CDR1 SEHNR, CDR2 FQNEAQ (reference sequence). The CDR3 is made up of 15 amino acids. CDR3: CASSLGGLGANEQFF. The CDR3 DNA follows: TGTGCCAGCAGCTTGGGCGGACTAGGAGCAAATGAGCAGTTCTTC.

This clonotype occurred a few times. The CDR3, as DNA: TGTGCCAGCAGTTCCTCAGGGATAGGACGGGAGCTGTTTTTT. It encodes CASSSSGIGRELFF. The chain carries TRBV7-9 and TRBJ2-2; tentatively, D is TRBD1 (5 bases). V was trimmed by 6 bases and J by 9 bases, leaving 17 bases between them. The germline V gene has CDR1 SEHNR and CDR2 FQNEAQ (reference sequence). The CDR3 length is 14 residues.

This clonotype was observed at least ten times. The V gene is TRBV5-1, the J gene TRBJ2-7; a weak D match, TRBD2 (6 bases). Germline V gene sequence: CDR1 SGHRS, CDR2 YFSETQ. Trimming cost V 4 bases and J 0 bases, with 14 bases left between them. This CDR3 region has 15 residues. For the CDR3, the DNA is TGCGCCAGCAGCGTTGGGGGGACTCGCTCCTACGAGCAGTACTTC. Translating it yields CASSVGGTRSYEQYF.

This clonotype was recorded a few times. The genes are TRBV5-4 and TRBJ1-1, with D maybe TRBD1 (5 bases). Germline V gene data show CDR1 as SGHNT and CDR2 as YYREEE (reference sequence). V lost 9 bases, J lost 6 bases, and 18 bases lay in between. This CDR3 contains 13 residues. As DNA, the CDR3 is TGTGCCACCCGAGGGGTCCCGGGGCCTGAAGCTTTCTTT. It yields the protein CATRGVPGPEAFF.

The chain couples TRBV7-2 to TRBJ2-7, with a weak D call TRBD2 (5 bases). This CDR3 region has 13 residues. The germline V gene encodes CDR1 SGHTA and CDR2 FQGNSA. Between the trimmed V and J ends, which lost 4 bases and 3 bases, there was a span of 10 bases. CDR3 amino acids: CASSSLGDYEQYF. DNA of the CDR3: TGTGCCAGCAGCTCGCTGGGAGACTACGAGCAGTACTTC.

This clonotype was counted between two and nine times. The chain combines TRBV7-2 with TRBJ1-6; D not resolved. V gave up 1 base and J gave up 7 bases, with 14 bases separating them. The CDR3 has 16 residues. Germline lookup yields CDR1 SGHTA and CDR2 FQGNSA. The CDR3 DNA reads as TGTGCCAGCAGCTTAGACGGCGGTACAAGGAATTCACCCCTCCACTTT. Translation gives CASSLDGGTRNSPLHF.

The table lists this clonotype with a few counts. The genes are TRBV12-5 and TRBJ2-7, with D hard to call. This CDR3 has 12 residues. Germline V gives CDR1 LGHNT, CDR2 FRNRAP. V lost 4 bases to trimming and J lost 2 bases, with 6 bases between them. CDR3 residues: CASGSLTYEQYF. The CDR3 DNA reads TGTGCTAGTGGTTCCTTGACCTACGAGCAGTACTTC.